These T cell receptor beta chains were read from a single sample in a study of persistence of HIV-infected CD4 T cells. These receptors are not linked to any known antigen. Clones were read by immunoSEQ multiplex PCR, and TCRdb kept only the in-frame ones, dropping some. The repertoire holds under 55,000 clones, with about 87% as singletons. The sequenced sample was CD4+ T cells sorted from PBMCs after approximately 20-hour stimulation, obtained from a patient who received antiretroviral therapy. The receptor source for this set is an adult woman with HIV who was CMV-seropositive. CDR3s include the opening cysteine and the closing phenylalanine or tryptophan. The D gene is left open where the match is weak. The size field is filled for only some rows; it gives once, few, many or a size class.

j_call v_call clone_size d_call cdr3_nt cdr3_aa
TRBJ2-5 TRBV10-1 . . TGCGCCAGCAGTGGGGGAGCCAGGCTAGCTGGGACCCAGTACTTC CASSGGARLAGTQYF
TRBJ2-3 TRBV5-8 . . TGTGCCAGCAGCTTGTTGGGTAAAAGCACAGATACGCAGTATTTT CASSLLGKSTDTQYF
TRBJ2-7 TRBV3-1/TRBV3-2 . . TGTGCCAGCAGCCAAGTGGGAGTCGGGGAGCAGTACTTC CASSQVGVGEQYF
TRBJ2-3 TRBV30 few TRBD2 TGTGCCTGGAGTGTACCGCTAGCGGGGGCCACAGATACGCAGTATTTT CAWSVPLAGATDTQYF
TRBJ2-1 TRBV19 . . TGTGCCAGTAGAAGGCTGACAAGCTCCTACAATGAGCAGTTCTTC CASRRLTSSYNEQFF
TRBJ2-3 TRBV5-4 . TRBD1 TGTGCCAGCAGTTCTGCCGGGACAGGGCTCACAGATACGCAGTATTTT CASSSAGTGLTDTQYF
TRBJ2-7 TRBV10-3 . TRBD1 TGTGCCATCAGTGAGGGGACAGGGGCCCCCTACGAGCAGTACTTC CAISEGTGAPYEQYF
TRBJ2-7 TRBV5-1 . TRBD1 TGCGCCAGCAGCTGGGACAGGCGCTCCTACGAGCAGTACTTC CASSWDRRSYEQYF
TRBJ2-3 TRBV5-8 . . TGTGCCAGCAGCTTGGCGGCAGGGATCACAGATACGCAGTATTTT CASSLAAGITDTQYF
TRBJ2-2 TRBV15 . . TGTGCCACCAGCAGAGATCCCCTAGGGTCTTGGCTGTTTTTT CATSRDPLGSWLFF
TRBJ2-3 TRBV5-6 . . TGTGCCAGCAGCTTGCCTAGCACAGATACGCAGTATTTT CASSLPSTDTQYF
TRBJ1-2 TRBV9 . TRBD1 TGTGCCAGCAGCGCCCGACAGGGTGGAAAAGACTATGGCTACACCTTC CASSARQGGKDYGYTF
TRBJ2-2 TRBV19 . TRBD1 TGTGCCAGTAGTTCGGACAGGGGGCAGGTGACCGGGGAGCTGTTTTTT CASSSDRGQVTGELFF
TRBJ2-2 TRBV6-5 once . TGTGCCAGCAGTCAGGGACCCGCCACCGGGGAGCTGTTTTTT CASSQGPATGELFF
TRBJ2-1 TRBV9 . TRBD2 TGTGCCAGCAGCGTTACTAGCGGCTCCTACAATGAGCAGTTCTTC CASSVTSGSYNEQFF
TRBJ2-3 TRBV14 once . TGTGCCAGCAGCCACTATAGCACAGATACGCAGTATTTT CASSHYSTDTQYF
TRBJ1-1 TRBV5-1 once . TGCGCCAGCAGCTTGAGTTCTGGGGCCACTGAAGCTTTCTTT CASSLSSGATEAFF
TRBJ2-5 TRBV12-5 . TRBD1 TGTGCTAGTGGCTTCCCCGGGACAGGGGGCTTCGGGGAGACCCAGTACTTC CASGFPGTGGFGETQYF
TRBJ2-7 TRBV5-1 . TRBD1 TGCGCCAGCAGCTTGGCCGCGGACAGGGAGGCGCAGTACTTC CASSLAADREAQYF
TRBJ1-1 TRBV10-3 . . TGTGCCATCAGTCCACGCTCAGGGGACACTGAAGCTTTCTTT CAISPRSGDTEAFF
TRBJ1-2 TRBV30 . . TGTGCCTGGAGTGTAACAGGGAATAATGGCTACACCTTC CAWSVTGNNGYTF
TRBJ1-2 TRBV6-5 . . TGTGCCAGCCGACGGACATTAACTAACTATGGCTACACCTTC CASRRTLTNYGYTF
TRBJ1-6 TRBV5-4 . . TGTGCCAGCAGCTTGGAGGGGCGCACCTATAATTCACCCCTCCACTTT CASSLEGRTYNSPLHF
TRBJ2-3 TRBV7-2 . . TGTGCCAGCAGCCCATGGGTCCCGTCGAGGGCAGATACGCAGTATTTT CASSPWVPSRADTQYF
TRBJ2-2 TRBV3-1/TRBV3-2 . TRBD1 TGTGCCAGCAGCCAATTAAGGGGGCTAGACACCGGGGAGCTGTTTTTT CASSQLRGLDTGELFF
TRBJ1-2 TRBV5-6 . . TGTGCCAGCAGCTTGTTTCAGGACGCTAACTATGGCTACACCTTC CASSLFQDANYGYTF
TRBJ1-4 TRBV29-1 . . TGCAGCGTGCTCCTGTGGGACCAGGGAGAAAAACTGTTTTTT CSVLLWDQGEKLFF
TRBJ2-1 TRBV18 . TRBD2 TGTGCCAGCTCACGCGGGGGGCTTGAGCAGTTCTTC CASSRGGLEQFF
TRBJ1-2 TRBV30 . . TGTGCCTGGAATTCCCATCGTCCCCATAACTATGGCTACACCTTC CAWNSHRPHNYGYTF
TRBJ1-1 TRBV10-3 . . TGTGCCATCAGTGAGTCGGACAGGAACACTGAAGCTTTCTTT CAISESDRNTEAFF
TRBJ2-3 TRBV11-3 . . TGTGCCAGCAGCTTCCACACAGATACGCAGTATTTT CASSFHTDTQYF
TRBJ1-2 TRBV3-1/TRBV3-2 . TRBD1 TGTGCCAGCAGCCAAGAGGGCAGGGGGCATGGCTACACCTTC CASSQEGRGHGYTF
TRBJ2-7 TRBV5-1 . TRBD1 TGCGCCAGCAGCGTCGGGACAGGGGTCGCCTACGAGCAGTACTTC CASSVGTGVAYEQYF
TRBJ1-1 TRBV12-5 . . TGTGCTAGTGGTTTGGTACTAAGGGGGATGGCGTATAGGAACACTGAAGCTTTCTTT CASGLVLRGMAYRNTEAFF
TRBJ2-2 TRBV7-8 . . TGTGCCAGCAGCTTAGTGGTAGGGACCGGGGAGCTGTTTTTT CASSLVVGTGELFF
TRBJ1-2 TRBV5-4 . . TGTGCCAGCAGCCCAGGGACTTACAGAACTTATGGCTACACCTTC CASSPGTYRTYGYTF
TRBJ2-7 TRBV30 once . TGTGCCTGGAAGGGGATGTCCTACGAGCAGTACTTC CAWKGMSYEQYF
TRBJ2-1 TRBV2 . . TGTGCCAGCAGTTTACCCCGGGGCCCCTCCTACAATGAGCAGTTCTTC CASSLPRGPSYNEQFF
TRBJ1-6 TRBV10-1 . . TGCGCCAGCAGTCTATCGGAGTCCTATAATTCACCCCTCCACTTT CASSLSESYNSPLHF
TRBJ2-5 TRBV24-1 . TRBD1 TGTGCCACCAGTGAAAACAGGGGCTACCAAGAGACCCAGTACTTC CATSENRGYQETQYF
TRBJ2-1 TRBV4-1 . TRBD1 TGCGCCAGCAGCCACCCCGGGACAGGGCCCAATGAGCAGTTCTTC CASSHPGTGPNEQFF
TRBJ1-1 TRBV29-1 . . TGCAGCGTTGTATACTCGGGTCCTCCTATGAACACTGAAGCTTTCTTT CSVVYSGPPMNTEAFF
TRBJ1-1 TRBV27 . . TGTGCCAGCGCGGGGTTTGATGCGGAAGCGGATCCTTTCTTT CASAGFDAEADPFF
TRBJ2-4 TRBV6-6 . . TGTGCCAGCAGTTATGTGGCAGGGGGGGCCAAAAACATTCAGTACTTC CASSYVAGGAKNIQYF
TRBJ2-2 TRBV7-3 . . TGTGCCAGCAGCTTAAATGCCGGAAAGAACACCGGGGAGCTGTTTTTT CASSLNAGKNTGELFF
TRBJ2-7 TRBV2 few . TGTGCCGGGGCGGGGAAGAGCTCCTACGAGCAGTACTTC CAGAGKSSYEQYF
TRBJ1-2 TRBV5-1 . TRBD1 TGCGCCAGCAGCACGGCGACAGGGGGTGATGGCTACACCTTC CASSTATGGDGYTF
TRBJ2-1 TRBV7-7 once . TGTGCTAGCAGCTTAGCCGGGGGTACCTACAATGAGCAGTTCTTC CASSLAGGTYNEQFF
TRBJ1-5 TRBV7-8 . . TGTGCCAGCAGCTTCACTAGGGGTGCCGGCAATCAGCCCCAGCATTTT CASSFTRGAGNQPQHF
TRBJ1-6 TRBV6-1 . . TGTGCCAGCAGTGAAGTGGGTTATTCACCCCTCCACTTT CASSEVGYSPLHF
TRBJ1-1 TRBV30 . . TGTGCCTGGAGTGTATCAGGATTTTTTGTAGCTTTCTTT CAWSVSGFFVAFF
TRBJ2-2 TRBV7-3 . TRBD2 TGTGCCAGCAGCTTAAGAGCGGGGGCGTCCACCGGGGAGCTGTTTTTT CASSLRAGASTGELFF
TRBJ2-3 TRBV10-3 . TRBD2 TGTGCCATCAGTCTCGGGACTAGCGGGGGCACAGATACGCAGTATTTT CAISLGTSGGTDTQYF
TRBJ2-1 TRBV19 . . TGTGCCAGTAGTATACTGGAGCGGGCAGAGCAGTTCTTC CASSILERAEQFF